The source of this T cell receptor (beta chain) is a study of blood T cell repertoires in COVID-19. As for the study in general: The samples span acute and convalescent COVID-19 from the United States, Italy and Spain. Sample material is recorded as cDNA or gDNA derived from T cells, B-cell-depleted T cells, or PBMCs.

CDR1 and CDR2 (germline): ENHRY, SYGVKD. Losses at the gene ends were 5 bases for V and 7 bases for J; bases not matched to a gene: 7. The CDR3 spans 13 residues. This clone was counted a single time. The Seattle site enrolled patients during active infection and followed them longitudinally. Authors' analysis steps: Reference gene primer amplification gave nucleated cell count estimates. TCRdb's table, derived via immunoSEQ multiplex PCR, lists solely in-frame clones and lacks some. V and J calls and clone size are copied from that table; D and trimming were computed from the DNA. The top ten hold roughly 10% of the sample, which has about 210,000 clones, 80% to 85% seen once.

This TCR came from a woman of 80 years or more with COVID-19, enrolled during active disease. The chain combines TRBV10-3 with TRBJ1-1; TRBD1 matches at 7 bases. Sequencing was done on a sample of peripheral blood. The DNA for the CDR3 is TGTGCCATCAGTAGCCGGGACAGCGATGAAGCTTTCTTT. It encodes CAISSRDSDEAFF.